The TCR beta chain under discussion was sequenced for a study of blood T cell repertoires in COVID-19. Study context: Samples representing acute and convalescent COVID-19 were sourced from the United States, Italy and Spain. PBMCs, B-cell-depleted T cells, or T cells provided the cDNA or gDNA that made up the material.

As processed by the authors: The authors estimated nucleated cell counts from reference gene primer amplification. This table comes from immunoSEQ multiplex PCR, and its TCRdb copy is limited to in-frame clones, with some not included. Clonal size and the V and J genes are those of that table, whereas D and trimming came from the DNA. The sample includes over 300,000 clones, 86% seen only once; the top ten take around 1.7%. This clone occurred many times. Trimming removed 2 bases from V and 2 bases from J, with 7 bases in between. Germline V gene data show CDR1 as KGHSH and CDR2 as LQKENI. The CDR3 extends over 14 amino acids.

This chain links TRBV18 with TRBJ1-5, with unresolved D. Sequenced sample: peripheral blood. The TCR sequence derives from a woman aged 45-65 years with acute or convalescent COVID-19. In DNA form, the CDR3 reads TGTGCCAGCTCACCAAGCACTGGCAATCAGCCCCAGCATTTT. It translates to CASSPSTGNQPQHF. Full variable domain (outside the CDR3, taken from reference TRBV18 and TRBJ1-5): NAGVMQNPRHLVRRRGQEARLRCSPMKGHSHVYWYRQLPEEGLKFMVYLQKENIIDESGMPKERFSAEFPKEGPSILRIQQVVRGDSAAYFCASSPSTGNQPQHFGDGTRLSIL.